This T cell receptor beta chain was recorded in a study of T cells in Graves' hyperthyroidism and ophthalmopathy. A remark on this clonotype: Its antigen is unknown.

RNA transcripts served as the template for amplifying TCR beta CDR3 regions. TCR CDR3 underwent first-round RT-PCR with the HTBI primer set. TCRdb redid the calling of the multiplex PCR reads with MiXCR, one entry per CDR3 protein. This table holds under 400,000 distinct CDR3 sequences, around a sixth found once. This CDR3 is built from 14 residues. V lost 2 bases and J 4 bases, leaving 12 bases between the germline ends. CDR1 is LNHNV and CDR2 is YYDKDF in the germline V gene (reference sequence). PBMCs came from more than 9.5 ml fresh peripheral blood. Findings of the study overall: The model's output predicted ophthalmopathy at a median of roughly 6.9 months prior to onset. Blood shared most expanded thyroid clonotypes above 0.001.

This clonotype was obtained from a woman between 18 and 29 years old with Graves' hyperthyroidism that later progressed to Graves' ophthalmopathy. V gene TRBV15 combines with J gene TRBJ2-7; D is undetermined. The sequenced sample consisted of blood. This CDR3 is CATSRPDRGYEQYF. CDR3 bases: TGTGCCACCAGCAGACCCGACCGAGGATACGAGCAGTACTTC.